A selection of T cell receptor beta chains follows, all from one sample in a study of T cell responses to AZD1222 COVID-19 vaccine. Measured with immunoSEQ multiplex PCR; TCRdb has only the in-frame clones, and not every one. The data contain 150,000 to 200,000 clones, 75% to 95% of them singletons. The sample in question was peripheral blood, obtained on day 0 of AZD1222 vaccination. The receptors originated from an adult in good health. CDR3s include the opening cysteine and the closing phenylalanine or tryptophan. The D gene is left open where the match is weak. Where a row states a size, it is once, few, many or the class of an expanded clone; other rows omit it.

j_call clone_size v_call d_call cdr3_nt cdr3_aa
TRBJ1-5 once TRBV25-1 NA TGTGCCAGCAGTGAGAAGACGGGGGCTAGCAATCAGCCCCAGCATTTT CASSEKTGASNQPQHF
TRBJ2-1 NA TRBV2 TRBD2 TGTGCCAGCCTCGGATCTAGCGGTTCCTACAATGAGCAGTTCTTC CASLGSSGSYNEQFF
TRBJ1-1 NA TRBV27 TRBD1 TGTGCCAGCCGGATGGAAAGACAGGGGGCGCGAACTGAAGCTTTCTTT CASRMERQGARTEAFF
TRBJ2-1 NA TRBV18 NA TGTGCCAGCTCACCTAGCAACAATGAGCAGTTCTTC CASSPSNNEQFF
TRBJ1-2 NA TRBV4-3 NA TGCGCCAGCAGTGACAGCTACTATGGCTACACCTTC CASSDSYYGYTF
TRBJ2-5 NA TRBV24-1 TRBD2 TGTGCCACCAGTGATTCTCGGACTAGTGGGGAGACCCAGTACTTC CATSDSRTSGETQYF
TRBJ1-2 NA TRBV18 TRBD1 TGTGCCAGCTCACCACCCGGGACAGGCTATGGCTACACCTTC CASSPPGTGYGYTF
TRBJ2-7 NA TRBV29-1 NA TGCAGCGTTGAAATATGGGCAGGCCGCTACGAGCAGTACTTC CSVEIWAGRYEQYF
TRBJ1-1 NA TRBV27 NA TGTGCCAGCAGCCGGGACGTCCAAGGACCTGAAGCTTTCTTT CASSRDVQGPEAFF
TRBJ2-7 once TRBV10-3 NA TGTGCCATCAGTGAGTCCTGGATGCAGTACTTC CAISESWMQYF
TRBJ2-7 NA TRBV6-2/TRBV6-3 NA TGTGCCAGCAGTTATAATGGGCCGTCATACGAGCAGTACTTC CASSYNGPSYEQYF
TRBJ1-5 NA TRBV7-2 TRBD1 TGTGCCAGCAGCTTAGCGCCACAGGGGTTCGGCAATCAGCCCCAGCATTTT CASSLAPQGFGNQPQHF
TRBJ2-2 NA TRBV5-8 NA TGTGCCAGCAGCTTCTTGGGGACCGTCGCTGGGGAGCTGTTTTTT CASSFLGTVAGELFF